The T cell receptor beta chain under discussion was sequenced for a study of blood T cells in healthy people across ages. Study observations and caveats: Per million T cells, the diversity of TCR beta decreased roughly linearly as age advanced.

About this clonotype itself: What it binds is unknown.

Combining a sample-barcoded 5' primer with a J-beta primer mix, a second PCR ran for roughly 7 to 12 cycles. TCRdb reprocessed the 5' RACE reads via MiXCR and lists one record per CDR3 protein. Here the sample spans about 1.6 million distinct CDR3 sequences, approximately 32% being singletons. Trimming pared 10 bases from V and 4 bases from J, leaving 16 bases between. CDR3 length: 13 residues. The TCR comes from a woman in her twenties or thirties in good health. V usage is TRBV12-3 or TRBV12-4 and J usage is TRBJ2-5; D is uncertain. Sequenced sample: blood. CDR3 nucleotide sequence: TGTGCCACCACAACAGATTATGGAGAGACCCAGTACTTC. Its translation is CATTTDYGETQYF.